This is a list of T cell receptor beta chains from one sample in a study of blood T cell repertoires in COVID-19. Assay: immunoSEQ multiplex PCR; the TCRdb copy retains only in-frame clones and omits some. The sample holds 150,000 to 250,000 clones, roughly 94% seen once. Material: peripheral blood. These TCRs come from a man aged 25-40 years with COVID-19, enrolled during active disease. Each CDR3 is given with its conserved first and last residue. D genes are given only for firm matches. A clone size is listed for some rows: how often the clone was seen (once, few, many), or a class if it is expanded.

d_call | clone_size | j_call | v_call | cdr3_aa | cdr3_nt
. | few | TRBJ2-4 | TRBV19 | CASHARGKEGAKNIQYF | TGTGCCAGCCATGCACGGGGGAAGGAAGGGGCCAAAAACATTCAGTACTTC
TRBD1 | . | TRBJ1-2 | TRBV18 | CASSRGGTVGDYTF | TGTGCCAGCTCCCGGGGCGGGACAGTGGGCGACTACACCTTC
TRBD1 | . | TRBJ1-1 | TRBV2 | CASSPTGGHTEAFF | TGTGCCAGCAGCCCGACAGGGGGCCACACTGAAGCTTTCTTT
TRBD1 | . | TRBJ1-4 | TRBV5-4 | CASSLGDRDEKLFF | TGTGCCAGCAGCTTGGGAGACAGGGATGAAAAACTGTTTTTT
. | . | TRBJ2-7 | TRBV11-2 | CASSFDPGPYEQYF | TGTGCCAGCAGTTTTGACCCAGGGCCCTACGAGCAGTACTTC
TRBD2 | once | TRBJ2-7 | TRBV6-5 | CASRFGGDVEQYF | TGTGCCAGCAGGTTTGGGGGGGATGTCGAGCAGTACTTC
TRBD2 | . | TRBJ2-3 | TRBV3-1/TRBV3-2 | CASSQVRSSGDTQYF | TGTGCCAGCAGCCAAGTTAGGTCTAGCGGAGATACGCAGTATTTT
. | . | TRBJ2-3 | TRBV11-2 | CASSWTGGQRGGPDTQYF | TGTGCCAGCAGCTGGACAGGGGGCCAGCGGGGGGGCCCAGATACGCAGTATTTT
. | . | TRBJ1-2 | TRBV13 | CASSLTENYGYTF | TGTGCCAGCAGCTTGACAGAGAACTATGGCTACACCTTC
TRBD1 | . | TRBJ1-1 | TRBV19 | CASRSGTGTEAFF | TGTGCCAGTAGATCCGGGACAGGGACTGAAGCTTTCTTT
TRBD1 | . | TRBJ1-1 | TRBV7-9 | CASSSRQGATEAFF | TGTGCCAGCAGCTCACGACAGGGGGCCACTGAAGCTTTCTTT
TRBD1 | . | TRBJ1-2 | TRBV5-1 | CASSLDGVPGQDYGYTF | TGCGCCAGCAGCTTGGACGGGGTACCGGGACAGGATTATGGCTACACCTTC
. | . | TRBJ1-5 | TRBV6-2/TRBV6-3 | CASSYRTVSNQPQHF | TGTGCCAGCAGTTACCGGACAGTTAGCAATCAGCCCCAGCATTTT
TRBD2 | . | TRBJ2-3 | TRBV9 | CASSVRLATDTQYF | TGTGCCAGCAGCGTAAGACTAGCGACAGATACGCAGTATTTT
TRBD1 | . | TRBJ2-7 | TRBV4-1 | CASSDNRGGGEQYF | TGCGCCAGCAGCGATAACAGGGGCGGCGGCGAGCAGTACTTC
. | . | TRBJ2-2 | TRBV5-1 | CASKGGSNTGELFF | TGCGCCAGCAAGGGGGGGTCGAACACCGGGGAGCTGTTTTTT
TRBD1 | . | TRBJ1-2 | TRBV6-1 | CASSEASEGQTVGYTF | TGTGCCAGCAGTGAAGCGTCCGAGGGACAGACGGTTGGCTACACCTTC
TRBD1 | . | TRBJ1-5 | TRBV4-1 | CASSQVGMDRRDQPQHF | TGCGCCAGCAGCCAAGTAGGAATGGACAGGCGGGACCAGCCCCAGCATTTT
TRBD2 | . | TRBJ2-3 | TRBV11-1 | CASSLASGAGDTQYF | TGTGCCAGCAGCTTAGCTAGCGGGGCGGGAGATACGCAGTATTTT
TRBD1 | . | TRBJ1-2 | TRBV30 | CAWGTDYGYTF | TGTGCCTGGGGGACAGACTATGGCTACACCTTC
TRBD1 | . | TRBJ2-6 | TRBV19 | CASSTQTGSGANVLTF | TGTGCCAGTAGTACCCAGACAGGGTCTGGGGCCAACGTCCTGACTTTC
. | . | TRBJ1-1 | TRBV9 | CASSVLSGSSMNTEAFF | TGTGCCAGCAGCGTGCTCTCCGGGAGTTCCATGAACACTGAAGCTTTCTTT
. | . | TRBJ2-7 | TRBV27 | CASSFASTYYEQYF | TGTGCCAGCAGTTTCGCTTCAACCTACTACGAGCAGTACTTC
TRBD2 | . | TRBJ2-1 | TRBV30 | CAWNTLAGGVFF | TGTGCCTGGAACACGCTAGCGGGGGGTGTGTTCTTC
TRBD1 | . | TRBJ1-1 | TRBV13 | CASSKDRGMNTEAFF | TGTGCCAGCAGCAAGGACAGGGGGATGAACACTGAAGCTTTCTTT
. | once | TRBJ2-2 | TRBV7-2 | CASSLGVGGFNTGELFF | TGTGCCAGCAGCTTAGGGGTTGGGGGGTTCAACACCGGGGAGCTGTTTTTT
TRBD1 | . | TRBJ2-5 | TRBV3-1/TRBV3-2 | CASSPWTGPETQYF | TGTGCCAGCAGCCCCTGGACAGGTCCGGAGACCCAGTACTTC
TRBD1 | once | TRBJ2-2 | TRBV24-1 | CATSDHGTENTGELFF | TGTGCCACCAGTGATCACGGGACAGAAAACACCGGGGAGCTGTTTTTT
. | . | TRBJ1-1 | TRBV6-1 | CASSEERGGNTEAFF | TGTGCCAGCAGTGAAGAGCGCGGGGGAAACACTGAAGCTTTCTTT
. | . | TRBJ2-7 | TRBV9 | CASSVVSGSYEQYF | TGTGCCAGCAGCGTAGTGAGCGGATCCTACGAGCAGTACTTC
. | once | TRBJ1-1 | TRBV5-1 | CATIGQTNTEAFF | TGCGCGACCATCGGACAAACCAACACTGAAGCTTTCTTT